The rows below give T cell receptor beta chains drawn from one sample of a study of T cell changes during pregnancy in multiple sclerosis. The data were produced by immunoSEQ multiplex PCR, yet TCRdb's version contains in-frame clones alone and is incomplete. The sample has tens of thousands of clones, approximately 90% seen once. The sequenced sample was CD4+ T cells from peripheral blood mononuclear cells, obtained after pregnancy. These receptors were taken from a female donor with multiple sclerosis, enrolled in a pregnancy study. Both conserved end residues are part of each CDR3. Fields, in order: CDR3 protein, CDR3 DNA, V gene, D gene, J gene, clone size. A D gene is named only where the DNA matches it firmly. Clone size is shown for a subset of rows, as once, few, many or a class of expanded clone.

CDR3: CASSPGQGRETQYF; DNA: TGTGCCAGCAGCCCCGGACAGGGGCGAGAGACCCAGTACTTC; V: TRBV9; D: TRBD1; J: TRBJ2-5; size: NA
CDR3: CASSPRQGTGNTIYF; DNA: TGTGCCAGCAGCCCACGACAGGGTACTGGAAACACCATATATTTT; V: TRBV7-2; D: TRBD1; J: TRBJ1-3; size: NA
CDR3: CASSRGGQNTDTQYF; DNA: TGTGCCAGCTCACGCGGGGGCCAGAACACAGATACGCAGTATTTT; V: TRBV18; D: NA; J: TRBJ2-3; size: NA
CDR3: CASSQGNSGANVLTF; DNA: TGCGCCAGCAGCCAAGGTAACTCTGGGGCCAACGTCCTGACTTTC; V: TRBV4-3; D: NA; J: TRBJ2-6; size: NA
CDR3: CAWIREETQYF; DNA: TGTGCCTGGATCCGGGAGGAGACCCAGTACTTC; V: TRBV30; D: NA; J: TRBJ2-5; size: NA
CDR3: CASSLWAAGEKLFF; DNA: TGTGCCAGCAGTTTGTGGGCGGCGGGGGAAAAACTGTTTTTT; V: TRBV6-5; D: NA; J: TRBJ1-4; size: NA
CDR3: CASSLGGRPKNEQYF; DNA: TGTGCCAGCAGCTTGGGGGGGAGGCCTAAGAACGAGCAGTACTTC; V: TRBV5-6; D: NA; J: TRBJ2-7; size: NA
CDR3: CATSRGWGVPSTDTQYF; DNA: TGTGCCACCAGCAGGGGATGGGGGGTCCCTAGCACAGATACGCAGTATTTT; V: TRBV15; D: NA; J: TRBJ2-3; size: NA
CDR3: CASSESFGRGGSGNTIYF; DNA: TGTGCCAGCAGTGAATCTTTTGGGAGGGGAGGATCTGGAAACACCATATATTTT; V: TRBV25-1; D: NA; J: TRBJ1-3; size: NA
CDR3: CASSESIGDMSGAFF; DNA: TGCGCCAGCAGTGAGTCGATAGGGGATATGAGTGGAGCTTTCTTT; V: TRBV10-1; D: NA; J: TRBJ1-1; size: NA
CDR3: CASSQSGGQETQYF; DNA: TGCGCCAGCAGCCAAAGCGGGGGACAAGAGACCCAGTACTTC; V: TRBV4-3; D: TRBD2; J: TRBJ2-5; size: NA
CDR3: CASSDPGLAGGPYTGELFF; DNA: TGTGCCAGCAGTGATCCCGGACTAGCGGGGGGGCCGTACACCGGGGAGCTGTTTTTT; V: TRBV6-1; D: TRBD2; J: TRBJ2-2; size: NA
CDR3: CASSTDRGGTYGYTF; DNA: TGTGCCAGCAGCACGGACAGGGGAGGGACCTATGGCTACACCTTC; V: TRBV6-5; D: TRBD1; J: TRBJ1-2; size: NA
CDR3: CASSDSTTRGNEQFF; DNA: TGTGCCAGCAGTGACTCGACCACCCGGGGCAATGAGCAGTTCTTC; V: TRBV6-4; D: NA; J: TRBJ2-1; size: NA
CDR3: CASSLVLVDEQYF; DNA: TGTGCCAGCAGCTTGGTACTAGTGGACGAGCAGTACTTC; V: TRBV5-6; D: NA; J: TRBJ2-7; size: NA
CDR3: CASSIGTGPYEQYF; DNA: TGTGCCAGTAGTATCGGGACAGGACCCTACGAGCAGTACTTC; V: TRBV19; D: TRBD1; J: TRBJ2-7; size: NA
CDR3: CAWRASGAYEQYF; DNA: TGTGCCTGGAGGGCTAGCGGGGCCTACGAGCAGTACTTC; V: TRBV30; D: TRBD2; J: TRBJ2-7; size: NA
CDR3: CASSRDRGAEAFF; DNA: TGTGCCAGCAGCCGGGACAGGGGCGCTGAAGCTTTCTTT; V: TRBV7-2; D: TRBD1; J: TRBJ1-1; size: once
CDR3: CASSPYSLPSSYNEQFF; DNA: TGTGCCAGCTCACCGTACTCCTTGCCGAGCTCCTACAATGAGCAGTTCTTC; V: TRBV18; D: NA; J: TRBJ2-1; size: NA
CDR3: CASSLEGRASAFF; DNA: TGTGCCAGCAGCTTAGAAGGGAGGGCAAGTGCTTTCTTT; V: TRBV7-3; D: NA; J: TRBJ1-1; size: NA
CDR3: CASSLLRTGGNTIYF; DNA: TGTGCCAGCAGCTTACTTCGGACAGGTGGAAACACCATATATTTT; V: TRBV13; D: TRBD1; J: TRBJ1-3; size: NA
CDR3: CASSQNTATDTQYF; DNA: TGTGCCAGCAGCCAGAATACAGCCACAGATACGCAGTATTTT; V: TRBV4-2; D: NA; J: TRBJ2-3; size: NA
CDR3: CSFSALGTDYGYTF; DNA: TGCAGCTTCTCGGCCTTGGGGACAGACTATGGCTACACCTTC; V: TRBV29-1; D: TRBD1; J: TRBJ1-2; size: NA
CDR3: CASSLQGQSNQPQHF; DNA: TGTGCCAGCAGCTTACAGGGACAGAGCAATCAGCCCCAGCATTTT; V: TRBV7-2; D: TRBD1; J: TRBJ1-5; size: NA
CDR3: CASSLLAGNGADTQYF; DNA: TGCGCCAGCAGCTTACTAGCGGGGAATGGGGCAGATACGCAGTATTTT; V: TRBV5-1; D: TRBD2; J: TRBJ2-3; size: few
CDR3: CASSDSRGASPLHF; DNA: TGTGCCAGCAGTGACTCACGCGGGGCTTCACCCCTCCACTTT; V: TRBV6-4; D: NA; J: TRBJ1-6; size: NA
CDR3: CASSHRTGTGGGEQYF; DNA: TGTGCCAGCAGCCATCGGACCGGGACAGGGGGCGGCGAGCAGTACTTC; V: TRBV14; D: TRBD1; J: TRBJ2-7; size: NA
CDR3: CASSLGGDMDEQYF; DNA: TGTGCCAGCAGCTTAGGAGGGGACATGGACGAGCAGTACTTC; V: TRBV7-7; D: NA; J: TRBJ2-7; size: once